This T cell receptor (beta chain) was captured by sequencing in a study of blood T cell repertoires in COVID-19 (dated by TCRdb to about 2020). In terms of the full investigation: Samples from collaborators originated in the United States, Italy and Spain and spanned both the acute and convalescent phases of COVID-19. The prospective study material was composed of cDNA or gDNA derived from T cells, B-cell-depleted T cells, or PBMCs. Subjects who had been exposed to COVID-19, were actively infected with it, or had recovered from it provided the deeply sampled blood TCRbeta repertoires that made up the dataset. The repertoires were made available in a free public database intended to serve as a resource for research on the immune response to SARS-CoV-2. The samples were drawn from the first 160 participants of the ongoing ImmuneRACE study and from over 950 subjects provided by 6 global collaborators. The sample metadata nearly always contained a de-identified subject ID, COVID-19 status, age in years and sex. Where available, HLA class I and class II types were obtained from metadata supplied by the sample provider rather than from assay-based typing. Study-level results and caveats: The quantity of clinical and demographic metadata differed by source and by participant and was supplied without curation.

Remarks on this clone: It lacks a known antigen. One base away there is no much larger clone; base qualities are not given.

From a lookup of the germline V gene, CDR1 and CDR2 are SNHLY and FYNNEI. Relative to germline, V is 4 bases shorter and J is 4 bases shorter, with 13 bases between their ends. Counted from cysteine to phenylalanine, this CDR3 has 14 amino acids. The entry retains the CDR3 DNA only, 42 bases that are in frame from base 1. The immunoSEQ Assay, a bias-controlled multiplex PCR, was used to amplify TCRbeta CDR3 regions from genomic DNA. In the source study's methods: The number of nucleated cells in each sample was estimated by amplification of reference gene primers within the assay. To quantify the absolute abundance of each unique TCRbeta CDR3 rearrangement, sequence reads were collapsed and filtered. Productive Simpson clonality was computed per sample as the square root of Simpson's diversity index over productive rearrangements. TCRdb stores this immuneACCESS table with in-frame sequences only. Part of the clones is absent; in the studies checked, under half of the shortfall reflects unresolved V genes, and no reason is known for the rest. Clone size and V and J calls were adopted from that table, with D and trimming inferred from the DNA. This sample lists roughly 100,000 clones; approximately 80% were detected once. Of the sample, around 14% falls within the top ten clones.

Collaborating institutions collected whole blood in K2EDTA tubes following their own protocols. For TCRbeta analysis, collaborators shipped samples in one of three forms: frozen whole blood, isolated PBMCs, or DNA extracted from either of those sample types. The rearranged segments are TRBV2 and TRBJ2-5; tentative D gene TRBD1, with 6 bases matching. This TCR was recovered from a woman aged 55-70 years with acute or convalescent COVID-19. The sample consisted of peripheral blood. The nucleotide sequence reads TGTGCCAGCAGTGCACAGGGTACGGGAGAGACCCAGTACTTC. It codes for CASSAQGTGETQYF.